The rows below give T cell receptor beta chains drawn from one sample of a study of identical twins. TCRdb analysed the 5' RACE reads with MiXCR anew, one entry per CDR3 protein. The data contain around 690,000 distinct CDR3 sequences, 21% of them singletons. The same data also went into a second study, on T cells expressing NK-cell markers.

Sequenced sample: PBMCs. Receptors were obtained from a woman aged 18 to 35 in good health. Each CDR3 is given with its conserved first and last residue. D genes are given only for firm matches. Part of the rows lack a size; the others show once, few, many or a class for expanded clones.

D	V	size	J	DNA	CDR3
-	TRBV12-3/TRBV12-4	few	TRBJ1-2	TGTGCCAGCAGTTCCCAGGGAGAGTATGGCTACACCTTC	CASSSQGEYGYTF
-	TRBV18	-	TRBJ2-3	TGTGCCAGCTCACCAGTGGGCCCTGAAGAGTATTTT	CASSPVGPEEYF
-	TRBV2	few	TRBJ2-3	TGTGCCAGCAGACTCCGGTCTTACACGCAGTATTTT	CASRLRSYTQYF
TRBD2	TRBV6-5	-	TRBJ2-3	TGTGCCAGCAGTTACCCTCTACTAGCGAACCTGGGCACAGATACGCAGTATTTT	CASSYPLLANLGTDTQYF
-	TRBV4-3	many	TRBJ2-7	TGCGCCAGCAGCCAAGAAGCCCCAAACGAGCAGTACTTC	CASSQEAPNEQYF
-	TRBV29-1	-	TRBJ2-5	TGCAGCGTTGAAGTCGGCGCAGTAGAGGCCCAGTACTTC	CSVEVGAVEAQYF
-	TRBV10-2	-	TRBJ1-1	TGCGCCAGCAGCGCTAATCAGATCTTTGGAGCTTTCTTT	CASSANQIFGAFF
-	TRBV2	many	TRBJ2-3	TGTGCCGCACGGCGAGTTCTAGATACGCAGTATTTT	CAARRVLDTQYF
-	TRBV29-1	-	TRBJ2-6	TGCAGCGTTCTGAGCACTGGGGCCAACGTCCTGACTTTC	CSVLSTGANVLTF
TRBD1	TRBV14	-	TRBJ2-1	TGTGCCAGCAGCAAGAGGGTACAGGGGTGGAATGAGCAGTTCTTC	CASSKRVQGWNEQFF
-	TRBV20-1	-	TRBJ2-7	TGCAGTGCTAGGAGACAGGACCGCCCCTACGAGCAGTACTTC	CSARRQDRPYEQYF
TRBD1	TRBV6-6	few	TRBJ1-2	TGTGCCAGCAGTTCACAGGGGTCTTATGGCTACACCTTC	CASSSQGSYGYTF
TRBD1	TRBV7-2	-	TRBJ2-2	TGTGCCAGCAGCTTATCGGGACAGACCGGGGAGCTGTTTTTT	CASSLSGQTGELFF
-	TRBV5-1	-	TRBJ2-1	TGCGCCAGCAGCACCCGCGGGGAGGGGGGTGAGCAGTTCTTC	CASSTRGEGGEQFF
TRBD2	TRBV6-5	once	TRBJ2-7	TGTGCCAGCAGTTACTCCCCCCGGGGGACTACGAGCGAGCAGTACTTC	CASSYSPRGTTSEQYF
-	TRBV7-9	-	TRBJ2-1	TGTGCCAGCAGCCCCGCGTACCTCCCCTCCTACAGTGAGCAGTTCTTC	CASSPAYLPSYSEQFF
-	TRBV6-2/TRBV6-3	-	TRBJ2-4	TGTGCCAGCAGTCAAACAGGGACCGACATTCAGTACTTC	CASSQTGTDIQYF
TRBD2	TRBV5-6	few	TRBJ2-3	TGTGCCAGCAGCTTCTCGGGACTAGCGGCTAGCACAGATACGCAGTATTTT	CASSFSGLAASTDTQYF
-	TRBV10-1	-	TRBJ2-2	TGCGCCAGAAGTGGTGCCTTCGTGGGGGAGTCGAACACCGGGGAGCTGTTTTTT	CARSGAFVGESNTGELFF
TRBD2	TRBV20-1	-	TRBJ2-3	TGCAGTGCTGGTTCTCCTTTAGCGGGAGCGAAAGATACGCAGTATTTT	CSAGSPLAGAKDTQYF
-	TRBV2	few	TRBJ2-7	TGTGCCAGCAGTGAAAACACCTCCAGGCGGGAGCAGTACTTC	CASSENTSRREQYF
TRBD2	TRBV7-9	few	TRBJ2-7	TGTGCCAGCAGCCCGGGGGGACTAGCGGGAGTTGACGAGCAGTACTTC	CASSPGGLAGVDEQYF
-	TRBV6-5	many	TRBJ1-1	TGTGCCAGCACCACTGGCACTGAAGCTTTCTTT	CASTTGTEAFF
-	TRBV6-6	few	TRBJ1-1	TGTGCCAGCATAGGACGGACTGAAGCTTTCTTT	CASIGRTEAFF
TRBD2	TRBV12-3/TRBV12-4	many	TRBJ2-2	TGTGCCAGCAGCCGGACGACTAGCGTGGGCGGGGAGCTGTTTTTT	CASSRTTSVGGELFF
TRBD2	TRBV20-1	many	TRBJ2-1	TGCAGTGTGGCGTTGATAGCGGGAGGAGGCAATGAGCAGTTCTTC	CSVALIAGGGNEQFF
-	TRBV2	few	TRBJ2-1	TGTGCCAGCGGGACTCAACCAAATGAGCAGTTCTTC	CASGTQPNEQFF
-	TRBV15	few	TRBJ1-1	TGTGCCACCAGCAGAGATCGACAGTTCGAAGCTTTCTTT	CATSRDRQFEAFF
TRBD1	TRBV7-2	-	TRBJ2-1	TGTGCCAGCAGCCCTCGACAGGGGGATGTCTACAATGAGCAGTTCTTC	CASSPRQGDVYNEQFF
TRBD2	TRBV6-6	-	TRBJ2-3	TGTGCCACCCGGGGGGGCTTCAAGGTTTATTTT	CATRGGFKVYF
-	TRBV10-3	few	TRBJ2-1	TGTGCCATCAGATCAGACCTCAATGAGCAGTTCTTC	CAIRSDLNEQFF
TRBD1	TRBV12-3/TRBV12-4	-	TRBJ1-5	TGTGCCAGCAGTCCGTACAGGGGTGGGAGCAATCAGCCCCAGCATTTT	CASSPYRGGSNQPQHF
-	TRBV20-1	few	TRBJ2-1	TGCAGTGCTACCACCATCGGGGGACAGCCGTCCTACAATGAGCAGTTCTTC	CSATTIGGQPSYNEQFF
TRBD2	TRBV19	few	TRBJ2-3	TGTGCCAGTACGCCAGGGAGGGGCACAGATACGCAGTATTTT	CASTPGRGTDTQYF
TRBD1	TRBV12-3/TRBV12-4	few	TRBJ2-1	TGTGCCAGCAGTTTTACCTCGGCAGGGGGACAGTTCTTC	CASSFTSAGGQFF
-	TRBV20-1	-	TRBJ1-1	TGCAGTGCTGGCCAGACAGAGACAGCTTTCTTT	CSAGQTETAFF
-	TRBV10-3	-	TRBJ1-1	TGTGCCATATCTTCCGTGTATAACACTGAAGCTTTCTTT	CAISSVYNTEAFF